Listed below are T cell receptor beta chains from one sample, sequenced in a study of blood T cell repertoires in COVID-19. Method: immunoSEQ multiplex PCR; TCRdb's copy keeps in-frame clones and lacks some. The sample consists of 200,000 to 300,000 clones, 75% to 85% of them appearing once. Sequencing input: peripheral blood. These receptors were obtained from a human donor in a cohort sampled during active COVID-19. CDR3s include the opening cysteine and the closing phenylalanine or tryptophan. The D gene is left open where the match is weak. The size field is filled for only some rows; it gives once, few, many or a size class.

J gene	D gene	V gene	clone size	CDR3 protein	CDR3 DNA
TRBJ2-1	-	TRBV19	-	CASSIRAAGGRDEQFF	TGTGCCAGTAGTATTCGGGCAGCCGGGGGACGGGATGAGCAGTTCTTC
TRBJ1-1	TRBD1	TRBV7-9	few	CASRSRQGATEAFF	TGTGCCAGCAGATCCCGACAGGGGGCCACTGAAGCTTTCTTT
TRBJ2-5	-	TRBV20-1	-	CSAIENGETQYF	TGCAGTGCTATTGAAAACGGGGAGACCCAGTACTTC
TRBJ1-4	-	TRBV30	-	CAFDSATNEKLFF	TGTGCCTTTGACAGCGCAACTAATGAAAAACTGTTTTTT
TRBJ1-2	TRBD1	TRBV6-5	-	CASRLDRAGYGYTF	TGTGCCAGCAGATTAGACAGGGCGGGTTATGGCTACACCTTC
TRBJ2-7	-	TRBV5-1	-	CASGQIGYEQYF	TGCGCCAGTGGACAGATTGGCTACGAGCAGTACTTC
TRBJ1-2	TRBD1	TRBV5-5	-	CASSFPPPLQGAWNYGYTF	TGTGCCAGCAGCTTCCCCCCCCCTTTACAGGGGGCGTGGAACTATGGCTACACCTTC
TRBJ1-6	TRBD1	TRBV5-1	-	CASSWTVRGPNLNSPLHF	TGCGCCAGCAGCTGGACCGTCAGGGGGCCGAATCTTAATTCACCCCTCCACTTT
TRBJ1-5	-	TRBV19	-	CASSIAGAYNQPQHF	TGTGCCAGTAGTATCGCGGGGGCCTACAATCAGCCCCAGCATTTT
TRBJ2-1	TRBD2	TRBV11-2	-	CASTLGLAGVYHNEQFF	TGTGCCAGCACCTTAGGACTAGCGGGAGTCTATCATAATGAGCAGTTCTTC
TRBJ1-3	TRBD1	TRBV28	-	CASLPGTGSGNTIYF	TGTGCCAGCCTCCCCGGGACAGGGTCCGGAAACACCATATATTTT
TRBJ2-1	-	TRBV3-1/TRBV3-2	-	CASSQKKGGTAYNEQFF	TGTGCCAGCAGCCAAAAGAAGGGCGGGACGGCATACAATGAGCAGTTCTTC
TRBJ1-1	-	TRBV6-5	-	CAFLAGAGTEAFF	TGTGCCTTCTTAGCAGGGGCAGGCACTGAAGCTTTCTTT
TRBJ2-3	-	TRBV7-3	-	CASSLSDGGGTDTQYF	TGTGCCAGCAGCTTGTCGGATGGGGGAGGAACAGATACGCAGTATTTT
TRBJ1-5	-	TRBV2	-	CASSQLSNQPQHF	TGTGCCAGCAGTCAGTTGAGCAATCAGCCCCAGCATTTT
TRBJ1-1	-	TRBV5-1	-	CASSTQTVNTEAFF	TGCGCCAGCAGCACCCAGACAGTGAACACTGAAGCTTTCTTT
TRBJ2-7	TRBD1	TRBV27	-	CASRPYRDRHYEQYF	TGTGCCAGCAGACCCTACCGGGACAGACACTACGAGCAGTACTTC
TRBJ1-4	-	TRBV29-1	-	CSAGGRNEKLFF	TGCAGCGCCGGGGGGCGAAATGAAAAACTGTTTTTT
TRBJ1-2	TRBD1	TRBV28	-	CASSKTSGQEKGTF	TGTGCCAGCAGTAAGACGTCGGGACAGGAGAAGGGCACCTTC
TRBJ1-1	-	TRBV5-1	-	CASSLPGRKITEAFF	TGCGCCAGCAGTTTGCCAGGGCGAAAAATCACTGAAGCTTTCTTT
TRBJ2-7	-	TRBV6-2/TRBV6-3	-	CASSKPQSYEQYF	TGTGCCAGCAGTAAGCCACAGTCCTACGAGCAGTACTTC
TRBJ1-4	-	TRBV19	-	CASSIDRRAEKLFF	TGTGCCAGTAGTATCGACAGGCGGGCTGAAAAACTGTTTTTT
TRBJ1-3	TRBD1	TRBV9	few	CASSAGGAEGNTIYF	TGTGCCAGCAGCGCAGGGGGCGCGGAAGGAAACACCATATATTTT
TRBJ2-1	TRBD2	TRBV10-2	once	CASSESGISGEQFF	TGCGCCAGCAGTGAGAGCGGGATTAGCGGTGAGCAGTTCTTC
TRBJ2-7	TRBD1	TRBV5-1	-	CASSFVRGQGEIEYF	TGCGCCAGCAGCTTTGTTAGGGGACAGGGGGAAATCGAGTACTTC
TRBJ1-1	TRBD1	TRBV18	-	CASSPDRVGAEAFF	TGTGCCAGCTCCCCAGACAGGGTGGGGGCTGAAGCTTTCTTT
TRBJ2-7	-	TRBV6-5	few	CASTPGLMAYEQYF	TGTGCCAGCACCCCAGGCCTGATGGCCTACGAGCAGTACTTC
TRBJ2-1	-	TRBV19	-	CASRSIRAAYNEQFF	TGTGCCAGTAGGAGTATTCGAGCGGCCTACAATGAGCAGTTCTTC
TRBJ2-7	-	TRBV3-1/TRBV3-2	-	CASSQAYEQYF	TGTGCCAGCAGCCAAGCTTACGAGCAGTACTTC